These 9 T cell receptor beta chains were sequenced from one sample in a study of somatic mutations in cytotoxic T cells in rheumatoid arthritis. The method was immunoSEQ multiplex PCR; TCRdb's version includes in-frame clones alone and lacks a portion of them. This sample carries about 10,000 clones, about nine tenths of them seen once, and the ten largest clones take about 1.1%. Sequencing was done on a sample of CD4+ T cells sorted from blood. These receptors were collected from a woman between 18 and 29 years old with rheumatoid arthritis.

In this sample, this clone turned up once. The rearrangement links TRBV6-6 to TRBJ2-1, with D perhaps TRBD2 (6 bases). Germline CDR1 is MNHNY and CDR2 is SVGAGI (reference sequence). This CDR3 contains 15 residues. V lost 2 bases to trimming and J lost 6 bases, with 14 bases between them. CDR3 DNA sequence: TGTGCCAGCAGTTACGCGGTTGGGGGGACCAATGAGCAGTTCTTC. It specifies CASSYAVGGTNEQFF.

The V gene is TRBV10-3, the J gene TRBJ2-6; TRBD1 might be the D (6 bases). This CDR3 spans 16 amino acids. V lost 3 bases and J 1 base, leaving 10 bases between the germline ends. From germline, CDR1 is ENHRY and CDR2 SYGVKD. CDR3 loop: CAISDSTGSGANVLTF. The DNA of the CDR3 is TGTGCCATCAGTGACTCAACAGGGTCTGGGGCCAACGTCCTGACTTTC.

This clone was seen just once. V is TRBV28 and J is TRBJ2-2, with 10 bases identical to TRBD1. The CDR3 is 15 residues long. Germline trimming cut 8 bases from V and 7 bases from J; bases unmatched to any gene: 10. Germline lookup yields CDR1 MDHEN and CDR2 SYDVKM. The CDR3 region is CASGRQGARFGELFF. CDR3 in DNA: TGTGCCAGCGGGCGACAGGGGGCGAGGTTCGGGGAGCTGTTTTTT.

The chain's CDR3 is CASGFLTTSEQFF. The CDR3 DNA sequence: TGTGCCAGCGGTTTCCTTACTACAAGTGAGCAGTTCTTC. This chain connects TRBV11-2 to TRBJ2-1; unclear D gene. V shed 8 bases and J shed 9 bases, with 17 bases lying between them. Germline CDR1 is SGHAT and CDR2 is FQNNGV. This CDR3 region has 13 residues.

This CDR3 is CSVEETGGGNIQYF. The CDR3 DNA reads TGCAGCGTTGAAGAGACAGGGGGGGGAAACATTCAGTACTTC. The rearrangement links TRBV29-1 to TRBJ2-4, with 9 bases that match TRBD1. J lost 6 bases, V lost 0 bases, and 3 bases had no gene match. The CDR3 loop spans 14 amino acids. CDR1 is SQVTM and CDR2 is ANQGSEA in the germline V gene.

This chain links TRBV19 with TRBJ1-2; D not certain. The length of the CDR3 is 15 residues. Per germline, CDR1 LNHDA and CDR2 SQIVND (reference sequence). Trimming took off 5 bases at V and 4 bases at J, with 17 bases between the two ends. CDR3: CASSPIIGKTYGYTF. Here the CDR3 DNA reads TGTGCCAGTAGTCCAATCATCGGGAAAACCTATGGCTACACCTTC.

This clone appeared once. The CDR3 DNA follows: TGTGCCAGCACCCTCCTCGGCGGTGAGCAGTTCTTC. This codes for CASTLLGGEQFF. This chain links TRBV7-9 with TRBJ2-1, with D uncertain. The germline CDR1 and CDR2 sequences are SEHNR and FQNEAQ (reference sequence). CDR3 size: 12 residues. Trimming took off 7 bases at V and 9 bases at J, with 13 bases between the two ends.

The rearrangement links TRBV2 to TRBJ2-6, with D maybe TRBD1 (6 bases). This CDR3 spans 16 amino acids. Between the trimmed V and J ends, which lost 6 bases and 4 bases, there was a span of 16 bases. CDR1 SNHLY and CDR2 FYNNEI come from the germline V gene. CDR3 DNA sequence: TGTGCCAGCAGGGCGACAGGTCTGCTAGGGGCCAACGTCCTGACTTTC. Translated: CASRATGLLGANVLTF.

The CDR3 region has the DNA TGTGCCAGTAGTATGGGACAGGGAGGAGATGAGCAGTTCTTC. Protein: CASSMGQGGDEQFF. This chain connects TRBV19 to TRBJ2-1, with 9 bases that match TRBD1. The CDR3 has 14 residues. The trim removed 3 bases at V and 8 bases at J, leaving 5 bases unmatched. Germline lookup yields CDR1 LNHDA and CDR2 SQIVND (reference sequence). Full variable domain (rest looked up from reference TRBV19 and TRBJ2-1): DGGITQSPKYLFRKEGQNVTLSCEQNLNHDAMYWYRQDPGQGLRLIYYSQIVNDFQKGDIAEGYSVSREKKESFPLTVTSAQKNPTAFYLCASSMGQGGDEQFFGPGTRLTVL.